This TCR beta chain was observed in a study of naive CD8 T cells in extremely preterm neonates. Method: immunoSEQ multiplex PCR; TCRdb's copy keeps in-frame clones and lacks some. Of several thousand clones in the sample, almost 98% were seen once. Trimming removed 1 base from V and 5 bases from J; junction bases left unmatched: 9. The length of the CDR3 is 17 residues. Germline V gene data show CDR1 as SEHNR and CDR2 as FQNEAQ (reference sequence). Whole-study findings and limits: Preterm neonate repertoires were significantly less rich by iChao1 than others. Preterm CDR3s were shorter than older groups', with fewer N additions and less trimming. Term neonates around 0.39%, young children approximately 0.03%, adults 0.01%; preterm neonates shared 2.7%.

In the case of this clone: No antigen is known for it.

This clonotype was sampled from a human donor in good health. J is TRBJ1-2 and V is TRBV7-9, with 11 bases aligning to TRBD1. Specimen: naive CD8+ T cells from blood. The CDR3 is CASSLGQLGQGAYGYTF. In nucleotides, the CDR3 is TGTGCCAGCAGCTTAGGACAGCTCGGACAGGGGGCATATGGCTACACCTTC.